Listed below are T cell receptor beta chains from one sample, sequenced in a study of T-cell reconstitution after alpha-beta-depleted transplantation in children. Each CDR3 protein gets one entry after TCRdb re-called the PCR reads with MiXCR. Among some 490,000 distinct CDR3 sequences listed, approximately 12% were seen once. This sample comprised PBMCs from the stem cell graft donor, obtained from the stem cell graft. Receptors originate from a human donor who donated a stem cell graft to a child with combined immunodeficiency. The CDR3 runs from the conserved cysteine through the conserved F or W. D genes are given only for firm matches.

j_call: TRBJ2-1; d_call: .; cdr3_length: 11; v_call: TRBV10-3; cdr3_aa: CAISASSEQFF
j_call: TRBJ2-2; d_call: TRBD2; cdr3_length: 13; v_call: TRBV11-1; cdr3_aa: CAISGGRTRELFF
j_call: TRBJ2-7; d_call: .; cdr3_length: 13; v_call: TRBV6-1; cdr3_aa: CASSNPAGGEQYF
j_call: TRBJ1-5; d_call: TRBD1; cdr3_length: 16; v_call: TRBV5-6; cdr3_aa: CASSSTKFRGNQPQHF
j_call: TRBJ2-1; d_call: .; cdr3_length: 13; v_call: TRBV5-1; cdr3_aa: CASRQVTYNEQFF
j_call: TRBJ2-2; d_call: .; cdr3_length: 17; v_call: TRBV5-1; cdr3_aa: CASSFVSRQRRAGELFF
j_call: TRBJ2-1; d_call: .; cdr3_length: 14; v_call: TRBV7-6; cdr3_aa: CASSPVLAYNEQFF
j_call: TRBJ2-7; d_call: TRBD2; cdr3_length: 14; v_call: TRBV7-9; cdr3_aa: CASATERGGYEQYF
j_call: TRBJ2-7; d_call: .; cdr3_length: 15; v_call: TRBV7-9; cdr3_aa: CASPFGSLQTGEQYF
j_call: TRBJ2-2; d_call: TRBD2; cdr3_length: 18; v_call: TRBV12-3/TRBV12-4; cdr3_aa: CASKNWGGKSTNTGELFF
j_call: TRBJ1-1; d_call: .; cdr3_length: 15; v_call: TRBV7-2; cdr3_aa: CASSLARLGYTEAFF
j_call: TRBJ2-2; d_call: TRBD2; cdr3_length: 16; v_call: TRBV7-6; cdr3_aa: CASSLGTSANTGELFF
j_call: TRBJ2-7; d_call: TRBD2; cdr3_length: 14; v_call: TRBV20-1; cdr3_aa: CSALGLAYSYEQYF
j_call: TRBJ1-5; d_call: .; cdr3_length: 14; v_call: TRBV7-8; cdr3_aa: CASSLEVNLQPQHF
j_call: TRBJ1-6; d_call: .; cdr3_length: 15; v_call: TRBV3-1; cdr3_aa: CASSQTLFQDSPLHF
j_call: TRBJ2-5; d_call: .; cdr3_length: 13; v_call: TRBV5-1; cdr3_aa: CASSFQGQETQYF
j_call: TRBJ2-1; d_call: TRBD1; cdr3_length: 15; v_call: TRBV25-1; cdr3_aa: CASRLPGQGYNEQFF
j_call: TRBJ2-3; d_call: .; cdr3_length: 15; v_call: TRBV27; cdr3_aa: CASSSIRGPTDTQYF
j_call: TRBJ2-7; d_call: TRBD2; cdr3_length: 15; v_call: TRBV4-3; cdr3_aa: CASRPRLAVSYEQYF
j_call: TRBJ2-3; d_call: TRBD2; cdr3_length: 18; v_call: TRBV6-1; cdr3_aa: CASSTGGGLAGITDTQYF
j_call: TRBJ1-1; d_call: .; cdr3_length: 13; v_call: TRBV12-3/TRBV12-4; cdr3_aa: CASRPRGNEEAFF
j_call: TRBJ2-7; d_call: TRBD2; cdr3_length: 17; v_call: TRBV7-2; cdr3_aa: CASSLNERTSGTYEQYF
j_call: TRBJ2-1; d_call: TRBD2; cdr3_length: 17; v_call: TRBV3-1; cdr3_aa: CASSQDGGLANYNEQFF
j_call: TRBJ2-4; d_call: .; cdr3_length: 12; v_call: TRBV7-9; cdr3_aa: CASTDPQGIQYF
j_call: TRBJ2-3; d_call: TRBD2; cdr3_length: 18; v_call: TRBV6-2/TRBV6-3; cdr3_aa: CASSYLRPAGVGADTQYF
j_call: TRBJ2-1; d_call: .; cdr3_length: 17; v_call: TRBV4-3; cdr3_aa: CASSLNPGFTSYNEQFF
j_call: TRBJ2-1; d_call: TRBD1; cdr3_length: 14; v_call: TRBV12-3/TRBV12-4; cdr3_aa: CASSQPTGYNEQFF
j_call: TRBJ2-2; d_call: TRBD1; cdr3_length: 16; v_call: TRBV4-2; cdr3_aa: CASSPVGTANTGELFF
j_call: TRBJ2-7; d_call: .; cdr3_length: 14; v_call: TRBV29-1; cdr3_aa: CSVSGLESSYEQYF
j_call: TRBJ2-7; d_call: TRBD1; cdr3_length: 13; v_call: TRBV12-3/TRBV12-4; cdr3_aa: CASSLRGLDEQYF
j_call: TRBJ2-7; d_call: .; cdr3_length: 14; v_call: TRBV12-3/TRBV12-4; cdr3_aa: CASSLGVVPYEQYF
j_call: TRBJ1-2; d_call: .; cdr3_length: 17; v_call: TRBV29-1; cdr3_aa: CSVVGRLGRRENYGYTF
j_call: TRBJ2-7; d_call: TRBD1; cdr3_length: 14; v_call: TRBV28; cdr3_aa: CASSFGTGGAGQYF
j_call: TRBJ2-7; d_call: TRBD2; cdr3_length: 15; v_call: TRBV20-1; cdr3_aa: CSAIAPDGGASEQYF
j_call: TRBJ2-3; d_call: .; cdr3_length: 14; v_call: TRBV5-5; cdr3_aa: CASSFLQFTDTQYF
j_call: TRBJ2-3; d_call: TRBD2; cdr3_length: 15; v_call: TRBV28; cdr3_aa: CASSVPGLGTDTQYF
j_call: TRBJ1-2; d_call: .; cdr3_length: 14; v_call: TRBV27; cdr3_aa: CASSGLGFGIGYTF
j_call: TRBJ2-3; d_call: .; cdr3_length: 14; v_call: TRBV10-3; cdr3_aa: CAISDNWSTDTQYF
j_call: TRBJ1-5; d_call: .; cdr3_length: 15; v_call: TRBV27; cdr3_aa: CASSLQSGGNQPQHF
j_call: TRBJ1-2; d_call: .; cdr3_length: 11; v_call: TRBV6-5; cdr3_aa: CATGTSGYGTF
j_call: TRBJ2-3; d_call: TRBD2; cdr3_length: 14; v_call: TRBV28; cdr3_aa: CASSPAGGALEQYF
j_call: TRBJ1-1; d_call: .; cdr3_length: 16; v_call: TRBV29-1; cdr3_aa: CSVGRLQAGGQTEAFF
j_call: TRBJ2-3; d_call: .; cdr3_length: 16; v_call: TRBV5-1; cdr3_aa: CASSDYRKGVADTQYF
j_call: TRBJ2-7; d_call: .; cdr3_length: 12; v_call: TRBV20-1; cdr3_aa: CSARTNDYEQYF
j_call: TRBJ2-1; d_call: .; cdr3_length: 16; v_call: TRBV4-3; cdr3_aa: CASSQEPGVIHNEQFF
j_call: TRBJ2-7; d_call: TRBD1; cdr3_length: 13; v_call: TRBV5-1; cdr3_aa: CASSWGQGGEQYF